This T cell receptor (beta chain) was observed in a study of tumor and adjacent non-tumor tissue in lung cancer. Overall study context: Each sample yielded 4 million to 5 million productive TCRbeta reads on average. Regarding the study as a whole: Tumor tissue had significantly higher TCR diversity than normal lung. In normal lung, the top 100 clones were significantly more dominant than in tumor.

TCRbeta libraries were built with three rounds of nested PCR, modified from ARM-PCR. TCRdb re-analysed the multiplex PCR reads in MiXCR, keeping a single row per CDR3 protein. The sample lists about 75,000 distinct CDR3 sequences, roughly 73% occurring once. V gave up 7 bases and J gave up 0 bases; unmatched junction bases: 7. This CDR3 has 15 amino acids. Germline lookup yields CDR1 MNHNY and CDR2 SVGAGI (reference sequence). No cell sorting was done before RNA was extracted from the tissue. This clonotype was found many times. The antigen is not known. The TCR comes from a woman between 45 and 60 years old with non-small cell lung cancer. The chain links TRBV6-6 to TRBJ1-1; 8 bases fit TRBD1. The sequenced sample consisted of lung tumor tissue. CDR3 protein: CASIYRGRVNTEAFF. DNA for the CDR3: TGTGCCAGCATCTACAGGGGGAGAGTGAACACTGAAGCTTTCTTT.